The source of this T cell receptor beta chain is a study of vaccination effects on CD4 cells after COVID-19. Study findings and constraints: Marked clonal contraction of infection- and vaccine-induced clones was seen late after vaccination. The study had few convalescent patients and no early post-infection timepoints.

ViraFEST assay sequencing came after antigen-specific CD4+ T cells were expanded with viral peptide pools. With more than 9 days of culture completed, CD4+ T cells were isolated. Negative nucleocapsid antibody tests before and after vaccination confirmed no previous SARS-CoV-2 infection. Some 2.2 million PBMC per well received approximately 9.4 IU/ml IL-2 and about 10 ug/ml peptides in culture. IL-2 medium supplanted half the medium on days 3 and 7. The CDR3 contains 14 residues. Germline loops: CDR1 SGHRS, CDR2 YFSETQ. Trimming removed 2 bases at V and 3 bases at J, with 11 bases between. The assay was immunoSEQ multiplex PCR, and TCRdb's table has in-frame clones only and misses some. The sample yields tens of thousands of clones, about four fifths seen once. On this clone itself: The antigen is not known.

Sequencing was performed on CD4+ T cells from PBMCs cultured with HCoV-NL63 spike peptides, taken before COVID-19 vaccination. The receptor was isolated from a human donor who received a COVID-19 vaccine. This chain joins TRBV5-1 and TRBJ1-2; unclear D gene. CDR3 in DNA: TGCGCCAGCAGCTTCCAGCCTCCTGACTATGGCTACACCTTC. Its protein is CASSFQPPDYGYTF.